Below are 14 T cell receptor beta chains sequenced from a single sample in a study of blood T cell repertoires in COVID-19. Only in-frame clones appear in the TCRdb table, and some are missing; sequencing was by immunoSEQ multiplex PCR. The sample lists a few hundred thousand clones, about 83% occurring once. Sequencing used peripheral blood. These receptors came from a man aged 25-45 years who had recovered from COVID-19.

The chain links TRBV7-8 to TRBJ1-3, with D maybe TRBD1 (6 bases). CDR3 length: 15 amino acids. The ends were cut back, 5 bases at V and 7 bases at J, with 18 bases in the middle. From germline, CDR1 is SGHVS and CDR2 FQNEAQ. The CDR3 loop reads CASSPGQQSGNTIYF. The CDR3 DNA is TGTGCCAGCAGCCCCGGACAGCAATCAGGGAACACCATATATTTT.

The chain recombines TRBV20-1 with TRBJ2-1; a possible D gene is TRBD2 (6 bases). Trimming removed 5 bases from V and 8 bases from J, with 10 bases in between. The CDR3 runs to 11 residues. Germline V gene lookup returns CDR1 DFQATT and CDR2 SNEGSKA (reference sequence). CDR3 DNA sequence: TGCAGTGCTGAGGCGGGGCATGAGCAGTTCTTC. Residues: CSAEAGHEQFF.

This CDR3 is CASSAGLAGLRSTDTQYF. In DNA, the CDR3 is TGTGCCAGCAGCGCCGGACTAGCGGGGCTACGTAGCACAGATACGCAGTATTTT. The chain couples TRBV3-1 (or the pseudogene TRBV3-2) to TRBJ2-3, with 12 nucleotides matching TRBD2. Germline CDR1 and CDR2: LGHDT and YNNKEL (reference sequence). The CDR3 is 18 amino acids. Trimming took 5 bases from V and 0 from J; bases not matched to a gene: 9.

The gene calls are TRBV19 and TRBJ2-5; 9 bases line up with TRBD2. Germline V CDR1 and CDR2: LNHDA, SQIVND (reference sequence). The CDR3 loop spans 16 amino acids. V shed 5 bases, J shed 2 bases, and the junction held 9 bases outside the gene matches. The CDR3 region is CASSPVSSGGQETQYF. In DNA, the CDR3 is TGTGCCAGTAGTCCCGTTTCCAGCGGGGGGCAAGAGACCCAGTACTTC. The whole variable domain, filled in from reference TRBV19 and TRBJ2-5, reads DGGITQSPKYLFRKEGQNVTLSCEQNLNHDAMYWYRQDPGQGLRLIYYSQIVNDFQKGDIAEGYSVSREKKESFPLTVTSAQKNPTAFYLCASSPVSSGGQETQYFGPGTRLLVL.

The chain has TRBV2 and TRBJ2-2; 8 positions agree with TRBD2. The CDR3 has 13 residues. CDR1 is SNHLY, CDR2 FYNNEI, per germline. V trimming: 11 bases; J trimming: 0 bases; junction bases outside the gene matches: 2. This CDR3 reads CAGGLANTGELFF. CDR3 bases: TGTGCCGGGGGACTAGCGAACACCGGGGAGCTGTTTTTT.

This chain links TRBV6-5 with TRBJ1-2, with 7 bases matching TRBD1. Trimming at V came to 0 bases and at J to 4 bases, leaving 5 bases not matched to a gene. Germline V gives CDR1 MNHEY, CDR2 SVGAGI. The CDR3 loop spans 15 amino acids. CDR3 in DNA: TGTGCCAGCAGTTACTCCTTCCAGGGGGGCTATGGCTACACCTTC. Translation: CASSYSFQGGYGYTF.

The CDR3 DNA is TGTGCCAGCAGCTTAGATGGGCAGTACACTGAAGCTTTCTTT. Protein sequence: CASSLDGQYTEAFF. The V and J genes are TRBV11-2 and TRBJ1-1; D gene ambiguous. V shed 0 bases and J shed 3 bases, with 8 bases lying between them. In germline, CDR1 is SGHAT, CDR2 FQNNGV. This CDR3 region has 14 residues.

The chain uses TRBV7-3 and TRBJ1-1; 7 bases are shared with TRBD1. The CDR3 is 14 residues long. CDR1 and CDR2 (germline): SGHTA, FQGTGA. The V segment lost 5 bases and the J segment 3 bases; nucleotides outside the gene matches: 6. CDR3 in DNA: TGTGCCAGCAGCCCTCGACAGGGAGACACTGAAGCTTTCTTT. Translation: CASSPRQGDTEAFF. Full variable domain (outside the CDR3, taken from reference TRBV7-3 and TRBJ1-1): GAGVSQTPSNKVTEKGKYVELRCDPISGHTALYWYRQSLGQGPEFLIYFQGTGAADDSGLPNDRFFAVRPEGSVSTLKIQRTERGDSAVYLCASSPRQGDTEAFFGQGTRLTVV.

This sequence joins TRBV3-1 (or the pseudogene TRBV3-2) and TRBJ2-2; TRBD2 aligns across 14 bases. The ends lost 4 bases at V and 2 bases at J; junction bases unmatched: 9. Germline V CDR1 and CDR2: LGHDT, YNNKEL (reference sequence). The CDR3 extends over 19 amino acids. CDR3 residues: CASSPTTSGGALNTGELFF. CDR3 sequence (DNA): TGTGCCAGCAGCCCTACGACTAGCGGGGGGGCCCTAAACACCGGGGAGCTGTTTTTT.

The V and J genes are TRBV5-1 and TRBJ1-1; 12 nucleotides align to TRBD1. This CDR3 contains 14 residues. The V gene end was trimmed by 1 base and the J gene end by 7 bases; junction bases not matched to a gene: 2. Germline V lookup: CDR1 SGHRS, CDR2 YFSETQ. CDR3 protein: CASSLRDRGLEAFF. As DNA, the CDR3 is TGCGCCAGCAGCTTGAGGGACAGGGGGCTTGAAGCTTTCTTT.

The rearrangement joins TRBV5-1 to TRBJ1-2; tentatively, D is TRBD1 (6 bases). Trimming removed 4 bases from V and 4 bases from J, with 11 bases in between. The CDR3 spans 13 residues. Germline loops: CDR1 SGHRS, CDR2 YFSETQ. The CDR3: CASSPDRPYGYTF. Here the CDR3 DNA reads TGCGCCAGCAGCCCGGACAGACCCTATGGCTACACCTTC. The full variable domain, in which reference TRBV5-1 and TRBJ1-2 provide the parts outside the CDR3, is KAGVTQTPRYLIKTRGQQVTLSCSPISGHRSVSWYQQTPGQGLQFLFEYFSETQRNKGNFPGRFSGRQFSNSRSEMNVSTLELGDSALYLCASSPDRPYGYTFGSGTRLTVV.

The chain employs TRBV5-1 and TRBJ2-1; 8 bases line up with TRBD1. CDR1 SGHRS and CDR2 YFSETQ come from the germline V gene. This CDR3 is 14 amino acids long. The V gene end was trimmed by 5 bases and the J gene end by 4 bases; junction bases not matched to a gene: 5. The CDR3 spells CASSQTGAYNEQFF. In DNA, the CDR3 is TGCGCCAGCAGTCAGACAGGGGCTTACAATGAGCAGTTCTTC.

Regarding this clone: Other nucleotide sequences in the sample specify the same CDR3. The chain links TRBV2 to TRBJ1-5; 7 positions agree with TRBD1. V was pared by 5 bases and J by 4 bases, with 2 bases of the junction left unmatched. The CDR3 is 13 residues long. From germline, CDR1 is SNHLY and CDR2 FYNNEI. This CDR3 is CASSRQGNQPQHF. Written as DNA, the CDR3 is TGTGCCAGCAGTCGACAGGGAAATCAGCCCCAGCATTTT.

The chain employs TRBV7-9 and TRBJ1-2, with TRBD1 matching over 7 bases. The CDR3 is made up of 14 amino acids. Germline values: CDR1 SEHNR, CDR2 FQNEAQ (reference sequence). The V segment lost 1 base and the J segment 4 bases; nucleotides outside the gene matches: 3. CDR3 loop: CASSLGAGGYGYTF. CDR3 in DNA: TGTGCCAGCAGCTTAGGGGCAGGGGGCTATGGCTACACCTTC.